The T cell receptor beta chain under discussion was sequenced for a study of CD8 T cells in Susac syndrome. Blood CD8+ and CD4+ T cells underwent high-throughput TCR beta sequencing. Relapsing-remitting disease, either stable or active, was present in the multiple sclerosis controls, who were treatment-naive patients. Germline V lookup: CDR1 LGHDT, CDR2 YNNKEL (reference sequence). The length of the CDR3 is 14 residues. The V end lost 1 base, the J end lost 1 base, and 7 bases lay between the germline ends. With random hexamers, reverse transcription was performed on roughly 0.5 to 1 ug of RNA. Coverage of TCR beta CDR3 amplification by immunoSEQ multiplex PCR extended to 54 Vbeta and 13 Jbeta. Each CDR3 protein gets one entry after TCRdb re-called the immunoSEQ multiplex PCR reads with MiXCR. The sample lists hundreds of thousands of distinct CDR3 sequences, just under 95% occurring once.

This sequence joins TRBV3-1 and TRBJ1-1; no definite D call. The source material was CD4+ T cells from PBMCs. The receptor's source is a human donor with multiple sclerosis. The CDR3: CASSQAYKNTEAFF. As DNA, the CDR3 is TGTGCCAGCAGCCAAGCATACAAGAACACTGAAGCTTTCTTT.